One T cell receptor (beta chain) is described in this entry. As yet, its antigen is unknown. This sample is part of a study of immune evolution from preneoplasia to lung adenocarcinoma. Whole-study findings and limits: Top clone frequencies peaked in normal lung, apparently declining through invasive adenocarcinoma.

Germline-derived CDR1 and CDR2 are MNHEY and SMNVEV (reference sequence). The CDR3 runs to 14 residues. V was shortened by 8 bases and J by 8 bases, with 21 bases between the two germline ends. H&E slides confirmed each diagnosis, reviewed by two pathologists independently. The data were produced by immunoSEQ multiplex PCR, yet TCRdb's version contains in-frame clones alone and is incomplete. The table has 3,100 or so clones, around 80% seen once. This clonotype originated in a donor at least 70 years old with lung adenocarcinoma. Sequenced input: FFPE adjacent normal lung tissue. The rearrangement links TRBV27 to TRBJ1-2; TRBD1 is a possible D gene (5 bases). The CDR3 loop is CASAAAAGAGGYTF. The CDR3 DNA follows: TGTGCCAGCGCCGCCGCTGCCGGGGCTGGCGGCTACACCTTC.